The 15 T cell receptor beta chains reported below all come from one sample, sequenced in a study of T cells expressing NK-cell markers. TCRdb re-called the 5' RACE reads; every CDR3 protein appears as one record, without DNA. The ten most abundant clones cover less than 20% of a sample with about 160,000 distinct CDR3 sequences. Sequenced: blood T cells: a sorted CD56 or NKG2C T cell subset, CD4+ or CD8+ T cells, or bulk PBMC T cells (not recorded which). The receptors were gathered from a woman aged 18-70 years in good health.

The chain uses TRBV12-3 or TRBV12-4 and TRBJ2-3; TCRdb's D call, TRBD1, is unchecked because there is no DNA. The CDR3 contains 13 residues. CDR3 loop: CASSLQGRYTQYF.

The rearrangement joins TRBV7-2 to TRBJ1-5; TCRdb gives TRBD1 as the D gene, but with no DNA this cannot be confirmed. The CDR3 covers 13 residues. Looked up from germline, CDR1 is SGHTA and CDR2 is FQGNSA. CDR3 loop: CASGSGGNQPQHF.

This CDR3 reads CASSQVVTETQYF. The chain uses TRBV3-1 and TRBJ2-5. The CDR3 extends over 13 amino acids. Germline-derived CDR1 and CDR2 are LGHDT and YNNKEL (reference sequence).

The chain is built from TRBV5-1 and TRBJ1-1; TCRdb indicates TRBD1, and absent DNA this call remains unverified. This CDR3 has 18 residues. The germline V gene has CDR1 SGHRS and CDR2 YFSETQ. CDR3: CASSLEGQGRDLNTEAFF.

This chain links TRBV7-2 with TRBJ2-4; TCRdb designates TRBD2, a call that cannot be tested without DNA. The CDR3 loop spans 15 amino acids. CDR1 is SGHTA and CDR2 is FQGNSA in the germline V gene. CDR3 protein: CASGTFFISKNIQYF.

The rearrangement uses TRBV6-5 and TRBJ1-1. CDR1 is MNHEY and CDR2 is SVGAGI in the germline V gene. CDR3 length: 15 amino acids. CDR3 protein: CASSYLRSVNTEAFF.

The V gene is TRBV20-1, the J gene TRBJ1-4; absent DNA, TCRdb's TRBD1 call cannot be checked. The CDR3 runs 14 residues. Germline values: CDR1 DFQATT, CDR2 SNEGSKA (reference sequence). Here the CDR3 reads CSARDGTVHEKLFF.

The chain carries TRBV29-1 and TRBJ2-7; the D gene TCRdb calls, TRBD2, cannot be checked with no DNA. Looked up from germline, CDR1 is SQVTM and CDR2 is ANQGSEA. The CDR3 runs to 15 residues. CDR3 loop: CSASGLAGASYEQYF.

This chain connects TRBV4-1 to TRBJ2-3; with no DNA, the TCRdb D assignment of TRBD2 cannot be verified. This CDR3 contains 18 residues. Germline CDR1 MGHRA, CDR2 YSYEKL. The CDR3 here is CASSQLPLAGKLPDTQYF.

This sequence joins TRBV7-2 and TRBJ1-2. The CDR3 length is 15 residues. Looked up from germline, CDR1 is SGHTA and CDR2 is FQGNSA. The CDR3 protein is CASSPYTVGSYGYTF.

The chain has TRBV10-3 and TRBJ1-5; TCRdb's D gene call, TRBD1, goes unchecked for lack of DNA. This CDR3 spans 15 amino acids. CDR1 and CDR2 from the germline V gene are ENHRY and SYGVKD. CDR3 amino acids: CAIRTGLESNQPQHF.

The V and J genes are TRBV20-1 and TRBJ1-2; TCRdb lists TRBD1, though no DNA is available to test this call. The CDR3 is 12 residues long. Germline CDR1 DFQATT, CDR2 SNEGSKA (reference sequence). The CDR3 region is CSANFGRYGYTF.

The rearrangement uses TRBV28 and TRBJ2-7; TCRdb indicates TRBD1, and absent DNA this call remains unverified. This CDR3 comprises 11 residues. Looked up from germline, CDR1 is MDHEN and CDR2 is SYDVKM. The CDR3 loop is CASSTWAEQYF.

The rearrangement joins TRBV5-1 to TRBJ2-1. CDR3 size: 11 residues. Germline lookup yields CDR1 SGHRS and CDR2 YFSETQ. The chain's CDR3 is CASSELIEQFF.

The gene calls are TRBV5-1 and TRBJ2-5; TCRdb's assignment of TRBD2 cannot be checked, as there is no DNA. The CDR3 has 14 residues. Germline CDR1 and CDR2: SGHRS and YFSETQ. The CDR3 reads CASSPPSRQETQYF.